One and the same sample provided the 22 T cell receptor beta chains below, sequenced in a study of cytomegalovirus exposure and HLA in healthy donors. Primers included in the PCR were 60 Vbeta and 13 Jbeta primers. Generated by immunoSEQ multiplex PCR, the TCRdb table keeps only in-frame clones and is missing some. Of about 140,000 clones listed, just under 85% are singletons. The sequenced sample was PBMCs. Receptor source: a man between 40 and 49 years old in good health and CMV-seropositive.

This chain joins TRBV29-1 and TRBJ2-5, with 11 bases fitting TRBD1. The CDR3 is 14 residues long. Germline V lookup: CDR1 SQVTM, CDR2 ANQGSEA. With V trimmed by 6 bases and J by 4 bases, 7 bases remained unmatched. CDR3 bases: TGCAGCGTCGGGACAGGGGGTTTGGGAGAGACCCAGTACTTC. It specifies CSVGTGGLGETQYF.

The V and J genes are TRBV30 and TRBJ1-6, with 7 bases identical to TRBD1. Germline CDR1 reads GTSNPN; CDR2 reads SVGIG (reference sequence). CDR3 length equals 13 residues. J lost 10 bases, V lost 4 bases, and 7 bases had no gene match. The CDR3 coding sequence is TGTGCCTGGATGGGGGCAGGGGGATCACCCCTCCACTTT. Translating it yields CAWMGAGGSPLHF. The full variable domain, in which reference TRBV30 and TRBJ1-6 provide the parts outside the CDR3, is SQTIHQWPATLVQPVGSPLSLECTVEGTSNPNLYWYRQAAGRGLQLLFYSVGIGQISSEVPQNLSASRPQDRQFILSSKKLLLSDSGFYLCAWMGAGGSPLHFGNGTRLTVT.

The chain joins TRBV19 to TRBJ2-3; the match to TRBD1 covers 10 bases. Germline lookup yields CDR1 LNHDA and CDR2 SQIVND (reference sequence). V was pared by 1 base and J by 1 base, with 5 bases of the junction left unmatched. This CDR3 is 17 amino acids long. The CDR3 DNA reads TGTGCCAGTAGTATAGGCCCCGGGACAGGGGGCACAGATACGCAGTATTTT. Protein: CASSIGPGTGGTDTQYF.

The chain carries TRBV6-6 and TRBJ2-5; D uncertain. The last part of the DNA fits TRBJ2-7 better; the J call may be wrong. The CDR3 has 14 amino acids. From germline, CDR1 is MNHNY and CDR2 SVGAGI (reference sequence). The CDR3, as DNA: TGTGCCAGCTCCGGGTCGAGTCTCTCCTACGAGCAGTACTTC. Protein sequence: CASSGSSLSYEQYF.

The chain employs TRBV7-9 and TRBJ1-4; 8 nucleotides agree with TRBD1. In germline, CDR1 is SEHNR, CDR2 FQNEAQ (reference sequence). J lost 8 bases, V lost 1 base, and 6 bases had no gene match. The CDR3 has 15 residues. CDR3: CASSLETGAREKLFF. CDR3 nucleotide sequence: TGTGCCAGCAGCTTAGAGACAGGGGCGAGGGAAAAACTGTTTTTT.

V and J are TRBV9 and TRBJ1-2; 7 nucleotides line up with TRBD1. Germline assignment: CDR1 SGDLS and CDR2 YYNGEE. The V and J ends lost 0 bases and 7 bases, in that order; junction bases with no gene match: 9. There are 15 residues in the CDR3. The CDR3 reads CASSVAGQTTGGYTF. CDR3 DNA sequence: TGTGCCAGCAGCGTAGCGGGACAGACCACCGGTGGCTACACCTTC.

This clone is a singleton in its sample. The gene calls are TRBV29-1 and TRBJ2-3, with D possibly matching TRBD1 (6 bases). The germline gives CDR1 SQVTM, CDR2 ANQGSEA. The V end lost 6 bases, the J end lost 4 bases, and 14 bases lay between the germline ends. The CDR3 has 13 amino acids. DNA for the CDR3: TGCAGCGTAAAACCGGGACACCCAGATACGCAGTATTTT. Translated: CSVKPGHPDTQYF.

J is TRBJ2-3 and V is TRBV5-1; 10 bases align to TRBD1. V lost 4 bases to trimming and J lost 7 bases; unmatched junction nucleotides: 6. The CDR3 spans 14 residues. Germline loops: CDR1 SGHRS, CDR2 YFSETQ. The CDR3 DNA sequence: TGCGCCAGCAGCCCTAGGACAGGGGGATATACGCAGTATTTT. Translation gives CASSPRTGGYTQYF. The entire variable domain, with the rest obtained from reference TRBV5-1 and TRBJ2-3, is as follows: KAGVTQTPRYLIKTRGQQVTLSCSPISGHRSVSWYQQTPGQGLQFLFEYFSETQRNKGNFPGRFSGRQFSNSRSEMNVSTLELGDSALYLCASSPRTGGYTQYFGPGTRLTVL.

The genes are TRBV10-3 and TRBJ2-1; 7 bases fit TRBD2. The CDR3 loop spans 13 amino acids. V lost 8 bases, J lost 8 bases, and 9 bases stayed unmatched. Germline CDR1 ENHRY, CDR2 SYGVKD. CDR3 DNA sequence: TGTGCCATCGGGTCGGCCCGGGGGGATGAGCAGTTCTTC. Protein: CAIGSARGDEQFF.

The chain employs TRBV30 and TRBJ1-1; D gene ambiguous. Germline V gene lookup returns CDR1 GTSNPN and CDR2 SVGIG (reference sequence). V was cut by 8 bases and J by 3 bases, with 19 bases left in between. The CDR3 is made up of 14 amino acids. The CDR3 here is CAQQPEGQDTEAFF. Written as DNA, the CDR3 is TGTGCCCAACAACCCGAGGGCCAGGACACTGAAGCTTTCTTT.

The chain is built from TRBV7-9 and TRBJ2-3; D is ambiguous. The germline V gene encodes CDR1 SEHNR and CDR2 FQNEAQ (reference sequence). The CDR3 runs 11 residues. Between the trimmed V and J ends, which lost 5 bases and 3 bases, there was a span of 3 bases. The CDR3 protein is CASSLTDTQYF. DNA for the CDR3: TGTGCCAGCAGCCTTACAGATACGCAGTATTTT.

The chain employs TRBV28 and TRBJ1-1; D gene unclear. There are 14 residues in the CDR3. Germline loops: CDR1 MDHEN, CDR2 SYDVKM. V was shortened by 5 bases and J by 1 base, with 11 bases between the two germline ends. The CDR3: CASSPPVPNTEAFF. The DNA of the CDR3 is TGTGCCAGCAGTCCCCCCGTTCCGAACACTGAAGCTTTCTTT.

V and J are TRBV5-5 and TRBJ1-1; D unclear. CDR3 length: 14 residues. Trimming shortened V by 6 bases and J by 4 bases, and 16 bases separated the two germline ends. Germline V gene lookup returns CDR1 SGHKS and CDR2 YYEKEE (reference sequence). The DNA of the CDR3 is TGTGCCAGCACCTTCACCTGGCCCAGCACTGAAGCTTTCTTT. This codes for CASTFTWPSTEAFF.

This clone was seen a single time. Here the CDR3 reads CASSLTQAPSEFNTEAFF. The CDR3 coding sequence is TGTGCCAGCAGCTTAACGCAGGCTCCCTCAGAATTCAACACTGAAGCTTTCTTT. The rearrangement joins TRBV7-8 to TRBJ1-1; D remains ambiguous. CDR1 is SGHVS, CDR2 FQNEAQ, per germline. The CDR3 totals 18 residues. V was shortened by 2 bases and J by 2 bases, with 21 bases between the two germline ends.

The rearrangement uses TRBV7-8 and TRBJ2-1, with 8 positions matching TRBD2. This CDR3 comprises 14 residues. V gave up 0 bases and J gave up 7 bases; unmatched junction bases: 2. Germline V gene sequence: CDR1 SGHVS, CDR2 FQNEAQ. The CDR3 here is CASSLASGMNEQFF. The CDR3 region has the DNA TGTGCCAGCAGCTTAGCTAGCGGGATGAATGAGCAGTTCTTC.

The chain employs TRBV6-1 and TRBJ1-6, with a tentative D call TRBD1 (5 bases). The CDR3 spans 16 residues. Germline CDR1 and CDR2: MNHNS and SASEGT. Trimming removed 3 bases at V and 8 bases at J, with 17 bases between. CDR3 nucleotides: TGTGCCAGCAGTGACATGGAGGGGTCCTTTTATTCACCCCTCCACTTT. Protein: CASSDMEGSFYSPLHF.

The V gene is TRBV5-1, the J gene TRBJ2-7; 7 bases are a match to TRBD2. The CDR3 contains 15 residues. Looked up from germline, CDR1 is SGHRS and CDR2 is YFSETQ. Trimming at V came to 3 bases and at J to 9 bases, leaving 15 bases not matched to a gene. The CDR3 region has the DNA TGCGCCAGCAGCTCTCCTGGGGAGGGGCCCCTTGGGCAGTACTTC. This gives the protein CASSSPGEGPLGQYF.

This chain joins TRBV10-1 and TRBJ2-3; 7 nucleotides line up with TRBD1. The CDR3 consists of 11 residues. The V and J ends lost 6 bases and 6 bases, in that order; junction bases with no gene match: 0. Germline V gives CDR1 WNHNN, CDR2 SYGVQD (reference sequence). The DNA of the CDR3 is TGCGCCAGCAGGGACAGGGATACGCAGTATTTT. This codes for CASRDRDTQYF.

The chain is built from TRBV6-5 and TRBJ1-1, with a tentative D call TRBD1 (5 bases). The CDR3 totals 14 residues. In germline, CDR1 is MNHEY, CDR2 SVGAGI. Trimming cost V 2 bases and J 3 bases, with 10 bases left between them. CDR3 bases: TGTGCCAGCAGTTACACAGACAGACACACTGAAGCTTTCTTT. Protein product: CASSYTDRHTEAFF.

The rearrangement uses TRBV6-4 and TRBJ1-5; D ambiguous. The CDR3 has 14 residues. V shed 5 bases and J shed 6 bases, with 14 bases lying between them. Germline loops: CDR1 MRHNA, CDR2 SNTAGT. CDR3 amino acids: CASSPLPSFQPQHF. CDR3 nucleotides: TGTGCCAGCAGTCCCCTCCCCTCTTTTCAGCCCCAGCATTTT.

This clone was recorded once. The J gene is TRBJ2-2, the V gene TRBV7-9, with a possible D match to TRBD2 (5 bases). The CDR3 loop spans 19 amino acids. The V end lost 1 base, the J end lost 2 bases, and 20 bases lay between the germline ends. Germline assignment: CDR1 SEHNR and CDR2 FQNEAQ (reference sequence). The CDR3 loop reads CASSLGPQTPEGNTGELFF. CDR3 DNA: TGTGCCAGCAGCTTAGGTCCCCAAACCCCCGAGGGAAACACCGGGGAGCTGTTTTTT.

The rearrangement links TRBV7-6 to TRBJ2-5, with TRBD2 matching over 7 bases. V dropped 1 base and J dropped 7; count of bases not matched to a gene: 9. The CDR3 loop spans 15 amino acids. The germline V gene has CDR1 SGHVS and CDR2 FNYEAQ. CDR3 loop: CASSLVLAAGGTQYF. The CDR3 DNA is TGTGCCAGCAGCTTAGTCCTAGCGGCCGGGGGGACCCAGTACTTC.